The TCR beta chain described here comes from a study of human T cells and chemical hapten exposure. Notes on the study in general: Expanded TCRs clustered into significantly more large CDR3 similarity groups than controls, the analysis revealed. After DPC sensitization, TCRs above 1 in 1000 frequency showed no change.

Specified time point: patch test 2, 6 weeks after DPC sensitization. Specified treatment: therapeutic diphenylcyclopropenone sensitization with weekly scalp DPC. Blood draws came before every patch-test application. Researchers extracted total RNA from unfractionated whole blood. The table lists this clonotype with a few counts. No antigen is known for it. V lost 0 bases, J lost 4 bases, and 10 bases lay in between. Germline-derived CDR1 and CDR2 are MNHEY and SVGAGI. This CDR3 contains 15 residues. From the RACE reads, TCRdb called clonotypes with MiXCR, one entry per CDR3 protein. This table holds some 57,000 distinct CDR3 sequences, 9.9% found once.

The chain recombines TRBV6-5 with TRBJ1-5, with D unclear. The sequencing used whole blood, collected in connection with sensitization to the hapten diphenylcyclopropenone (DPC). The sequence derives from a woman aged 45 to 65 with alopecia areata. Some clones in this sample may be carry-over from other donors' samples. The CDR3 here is CASSYSSQINQPQHF. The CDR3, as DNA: TGTGCCAGCAGTTACTCGAGTCAGATTAATCAGCCCCAGCATTTT.